One and the same sample provided the 14 T cell receptor beta chains below, sequenced in a study of T cells in Graves' hyperthyroidism and ophthalmopathy. Researchers amplified the TCR beta CDR3 regions from RNA transcripts. HTBI primers were the set used in a first-round RT-PCR of the TCR CDR3. TCRdb re-called the multiplex PCR reads with MiXCR, one entry per CDR3 protein. The sample records about 400,000 distinct CDR3 sequences, 12% to 15% being singletons. Sequencing was done on a sample of blood. Receptors originate from a woman aged 55-69 years with Graves' ophthalmopathy.

This clonotype was counted many times. This chain connects TRBV12-3 or TRBV12-4 to TRBJ2-7, with a weak D call TRBD2 (5 bases). Trimming shortened V by 6 bases and J by 4 bases, and 13 bases separated the two germline ends. This CDR3 contains 13 residues. This CDR3 is CASSPGENYEQYF. The CDR3 DNA reads as TGTGCCAGCAGCCCTGGGGAGAATTACGAGCAGTACTTC.

This clonotype occurred many times. This sequence joins TRBV28 and TRBJ2-6; 7 bases line up with TRBD1. The germline V gene encodes CDR1 MDHEN and CDR2 SYDVKM. There are 16 residues in the CDR3. Unmatched junction bases numbered 7, after V lost 6 bases and J lost 2 bases. In DNA, the CDR3 is TGTGCCAGCAGCAAGTCCCAGGGGGCTGGGGCCAACGTCCTGACTTTC. Encoded protein: CASSKSQGAGANVLTF.

V usage is TRBV28 and J usage is TRBJ2-5; D is uncertain. Per germline, CDR1 MDHEN and CDR2 SYDVKM. CDR3 size: 15 residues. V gave up 2 bases and J gave up 5 bases, with 15 bases separating them. CDR3 in amino acids: CASSLIGQAEETQYF. The CDR3 nucleotides read TGTGCCAGCAGTTTAATAGGGCAAGCAGAGGAGACCCAGTACTTC.

The genes are TRBV29-1 and TRBJ1-2; D is unresolved. Trimming shortened V by 4 bases and J by 8 bases, and 11 bases separated the two germline ends. Germline V gene data show CDR1 as SQVTM and CDR2 as ANQGSEA. The CDR3 totals 11 residues. The CDR3 reads CSVAVGTGYTF. The CDR3 nucleotides read TGCAGCGTTGCCGTGGGCACCGGCTACACCTTC.

The table lists this clonotype with many counts. This chain connects TRBV12-3 or TRBV12-4 to TRBJ2-7; 8 nucleotides align to TRBD1. The CDR3 covers 13 residues. The junction had 5 bases not matched to a gene; V was cut back by 7 bases and J by 3 bases. The DNA of the CDR3 is TGTGCCAGCACCCCTGGACAGGGCTACGAGCAGTACTTC. Translation: CASTPGQGYEQYF.

This sequence joins TRBV20-1 and TRBJ2-7; D is perhaps TRBD2 (5 bases). The CDR3 totals 15 residues. Germline V gene sequence: CDR1 DFQATT, CDR2 SNEGSKA (reference sequence). The V gene lost 3 bases and the J gene lost 0 bases, with 15 bases spanning the gap. The CDR3 loop reads CSASFPGSGSYEQYF. Here the CDR3 DNA reads TGCAGTGCTAGTTTCCCGGGGAGCGGCTCCTACGAGCAGTACTTC.

The CDR3 is CASRTGQTFSNQPQHF. The CDR3 region has the DNA TGTGCCAGCAGAACCGGGCAGACCTTTAGCAATCAGCCCCAGCATTTT. The chain carries TRBV6-1 and TRBJ1-5, with D uncertain. Trimming left V 6 bases short and J 0 bases short, with 15 bases between. Looked up from germline, CDR1 is MNHNS and CDR2 is SASEGT. This CDR3 comprises 16 residues.

At least ten counts were recorded for this clonotype. The chain recombines TRBV20-1 with TRBJ1-5; D is uncertain. Germline assignment: CDR1 DFQATT and CDR2 SNEGSKA (reference sequence). V lost 2 bases and J lost 12, with 20 bases in between. The CDR3 length is 14 residues. CDR3 sequence reads: CSARTTTTTVSQHF. The CDR3 region has the DNA TGCAGTGCTAGAACAACGACTACGACCGTGAGCCAGCATTTT.

Ten or more counts support this clonotype. The rearrangement uses TRBV20-1 and TRBJ2-1, with 13 bases identical to TRBD2. Trimming took 0 bases from V and 5 from J; bases not matched to a gene: 4. The CDR3 sequence is 16 residues long. Germline assignment: CDR1 DFQATT and CDR2 SNEGSKA (reference sequence). The DNA for the CDR3 is TGCAGTGCTAGAGATCCACTAGCGGGAGGGAACAATGAGCAGTTCTTC. Translated: CSARDPLAGGNNEQFF.

This clonotype was detected ten times or more. The V and J genes are TRBV6-2 or TRBV6-3 and TRBJ1-1; D not certain. Looked up from germline, CDR1 is MNHEY and CDR2 is SVGEGT. The CDR3 spans 13 residues. V lost 2 bases, J lost 0 bases, and 4 bases lay in between. CDR3 loop: CASSYQLNTEAFF. The CDR3, as DNA: TGTGCCAGCAGTTACCAGCTGAACACTGAAGCTTTCTTT.

As to this clonotype: It may be a read error: a sequence one base away is much more abundant. This chain joins TRBV5-1 and TRBJ2-3; TRBD2 matches 16 bases. The CDR3 is 18 residues long. The trim removed 4 bases at V and 10 bases at J, leaving 15 bases unmatched. In germline, CDR1 is SGHRS, CDR2 YFSETQ. Here the CDR3 reads CASSPGLAGGPAVDAQYF. CDR3 coding DNA: TGCGCCAGCAGCCCGGGACTAGCGGGAGGGCCAGCCGTTGATGCGCAGTATTTT.

The rearrangement uses TRBV6-2 or TRBV6-3 and TRBJ1-2, with 8 bases fitting TRBD1. Germline V lookup: CDR1 MNHEY, CDR2 SVGEGT. This CDR3 has 14 residues. The V and J ends lost 9 bases and 2 bases, in that order; junction bases with no gene match: 8. Here the CDR3 reads CASQTGDDNYGYTF. The DNA for the CDR3 is TGTGCCAGTCAGACAGGGGATGACAACTATGGCTACACCTTC.

This clonotype has ten or more counts. This rearrangement joins TRBV28 to TRBJ2-7; D is unclear. V lost 6 bases, J lost 5 bases, and 20 bases lay in between. Germline-derived CDR1 and CDR2 are MDHEN and SYDVKM. The CDR3 spans 15 residues. This CDR3 is CASSSPRFGYDEQYF. As DNA, the CDR3 is TGTGCCAGCAGCTCCCCCAGATTCGGGTATGACGAGCAGTACTTC.

This clonotype has at least ten counts. This chain uses TRBV20-1 with TRBJ2-5; 12 bases map to TRBD2. The CDR3 sequence is 15 residues long. The germline gives CDR1 DFQATT, CDR2 SNEGSKA (reference sequence). V shed 6 bases, J shed 6 bases, and the junction held 11 bases outside the gene matches. The CDR3 here is CSAAWTSGMVKTQYF. CDR3 nucleotides: TGCAGTGCCGCCTGGACTAGCGGGATGGTAAAGACCCAGTACTTC.